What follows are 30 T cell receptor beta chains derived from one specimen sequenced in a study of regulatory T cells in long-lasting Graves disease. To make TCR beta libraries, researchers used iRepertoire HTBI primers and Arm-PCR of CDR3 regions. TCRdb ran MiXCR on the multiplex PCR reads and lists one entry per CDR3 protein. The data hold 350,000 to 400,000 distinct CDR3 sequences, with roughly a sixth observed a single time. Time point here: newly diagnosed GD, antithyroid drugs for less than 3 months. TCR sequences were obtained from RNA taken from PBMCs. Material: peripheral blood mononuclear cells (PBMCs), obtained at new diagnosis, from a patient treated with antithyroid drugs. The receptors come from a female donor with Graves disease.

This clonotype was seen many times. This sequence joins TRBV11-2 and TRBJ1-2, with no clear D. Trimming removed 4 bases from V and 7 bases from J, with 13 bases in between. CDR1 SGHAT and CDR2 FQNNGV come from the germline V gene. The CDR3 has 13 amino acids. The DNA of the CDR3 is TGTGCCAGCAGCTCCGGACGGGCGGGTGGCTACACCTTC. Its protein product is CASSSGRAGGYTF.

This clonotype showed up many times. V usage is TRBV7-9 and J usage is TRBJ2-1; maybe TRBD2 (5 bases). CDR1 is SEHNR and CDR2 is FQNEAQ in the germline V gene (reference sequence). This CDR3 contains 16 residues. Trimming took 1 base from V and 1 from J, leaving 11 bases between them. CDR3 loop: CASSLVLWESYNEQFF. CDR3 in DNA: TGTGCCAGCAGCTTAGTACTCTGGGAGTCCTACAATGAGCAGTTCTTC.

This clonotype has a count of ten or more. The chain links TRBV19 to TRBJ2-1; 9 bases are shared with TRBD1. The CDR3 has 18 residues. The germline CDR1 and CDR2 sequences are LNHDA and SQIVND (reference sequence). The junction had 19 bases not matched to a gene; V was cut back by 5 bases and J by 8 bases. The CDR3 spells CASSPLFRGQGFIDEQFF. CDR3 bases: TGTGCCAGTAGTCCCCTTTTTAGAGGACAGGGGTTTATCGATGAGCAGTTCTTC. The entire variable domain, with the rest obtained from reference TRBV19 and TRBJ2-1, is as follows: DGGITQSPKYLFRKEGQNVTLSCEQNLNHDAMYWYRQDPGQGLRLIYYSQIVNDFQKGDIAEGYSVSREKKESFPLTVTSAQKNPTAFYLCASSPLFRGQGFIDEQFFGPGTRLTVL.

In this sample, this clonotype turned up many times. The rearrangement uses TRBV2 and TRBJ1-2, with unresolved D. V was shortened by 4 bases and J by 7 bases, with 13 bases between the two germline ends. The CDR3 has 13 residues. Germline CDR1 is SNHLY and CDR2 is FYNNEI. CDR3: CASSVRDSCGYTF. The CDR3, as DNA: TGTGCCAGCAGTGTAAGGGATAGCTGTGGCTACACCTTC.

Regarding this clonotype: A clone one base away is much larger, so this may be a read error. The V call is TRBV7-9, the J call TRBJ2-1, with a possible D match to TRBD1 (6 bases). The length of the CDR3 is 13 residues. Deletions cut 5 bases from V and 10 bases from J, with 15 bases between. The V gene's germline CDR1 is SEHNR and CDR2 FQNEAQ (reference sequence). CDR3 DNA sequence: TGTGCCAGCAGCCGGACAGAATCCTACGAGCAGTTCTTC. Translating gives CASSRTESYEQFF.

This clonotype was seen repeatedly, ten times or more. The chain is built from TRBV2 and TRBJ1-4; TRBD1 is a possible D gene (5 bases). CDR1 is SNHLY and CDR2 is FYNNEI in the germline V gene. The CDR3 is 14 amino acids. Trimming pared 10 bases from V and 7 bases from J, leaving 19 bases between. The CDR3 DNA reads TGTGCCAACTCAATGGGGGAGCTAGCTGAAAAACTGTTTTTT. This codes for CANSMGELAEKLFF.

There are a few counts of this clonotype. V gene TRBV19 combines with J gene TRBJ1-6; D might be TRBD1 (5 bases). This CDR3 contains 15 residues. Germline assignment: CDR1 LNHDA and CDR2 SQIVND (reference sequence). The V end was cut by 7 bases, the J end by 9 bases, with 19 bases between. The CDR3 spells CASILTSGAGSPLHF. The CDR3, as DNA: TGTGCCAGTATCCTGACATCTGGGGCAGGTTCACCCCTCCACTTT.

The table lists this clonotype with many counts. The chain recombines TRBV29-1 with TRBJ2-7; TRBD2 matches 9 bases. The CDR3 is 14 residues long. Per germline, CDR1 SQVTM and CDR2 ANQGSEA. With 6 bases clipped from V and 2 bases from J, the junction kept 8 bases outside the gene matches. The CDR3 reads CSVETSGETYEQYF. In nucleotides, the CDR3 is TGCAGCGTCGAGACTAGCGGCGAAACCTACGAGCAGTACTTC.

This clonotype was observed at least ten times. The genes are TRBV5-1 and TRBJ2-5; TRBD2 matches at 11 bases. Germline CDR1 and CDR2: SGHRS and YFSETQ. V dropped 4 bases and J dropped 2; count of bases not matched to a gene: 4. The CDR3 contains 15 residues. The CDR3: CASSLLAGEQETQYF. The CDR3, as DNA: TGCGCCAGCAGCCTACTAGCGGGAGAGCAAGAGACCCAGTACTTC.

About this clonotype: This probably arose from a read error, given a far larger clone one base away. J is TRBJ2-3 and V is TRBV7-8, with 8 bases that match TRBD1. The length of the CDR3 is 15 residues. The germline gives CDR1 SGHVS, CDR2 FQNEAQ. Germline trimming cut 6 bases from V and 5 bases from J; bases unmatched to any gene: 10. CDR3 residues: CASSEGPGGLDTQYF. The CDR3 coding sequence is TGTGCCAGCAGTGAAGGGCCAGGGGGCCTAGATACGCAGTATTTT.

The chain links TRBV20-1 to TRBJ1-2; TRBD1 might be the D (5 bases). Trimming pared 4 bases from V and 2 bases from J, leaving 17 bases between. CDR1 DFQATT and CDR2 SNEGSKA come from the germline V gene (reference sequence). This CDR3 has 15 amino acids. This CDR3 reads CSANPRQIRNYGYTF. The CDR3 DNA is TGCAGTGCTAATCCGCGACAGATTAGGAACTATGGCTACACCTTC.

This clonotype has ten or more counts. In DNA, the CDR3 is TGTGCCAGCAGCCGACTAGCGAAAGCCAAAAACATTCAGTACTTC. It is translated as CASSRLAKAKNIQYF. The rearrangement uses TRBV28 and TRBJ2-4; 8 bases are shared with TRBD2. CDR1 is MDHEN, CDR2 SYDVKM, per germline. The trim removed 6 bases at V and 0 bases at J, leaving 4 bases unmatched. This CDR3 region has 15 residues.

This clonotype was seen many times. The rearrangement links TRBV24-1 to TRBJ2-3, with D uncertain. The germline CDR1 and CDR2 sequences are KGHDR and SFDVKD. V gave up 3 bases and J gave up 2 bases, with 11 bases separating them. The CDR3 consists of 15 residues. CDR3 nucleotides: TGTGCCACCAGTGATCTCCGGGCCTCCACAGATACGCAGTATTTT. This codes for CATSDLRASTDTQYF.

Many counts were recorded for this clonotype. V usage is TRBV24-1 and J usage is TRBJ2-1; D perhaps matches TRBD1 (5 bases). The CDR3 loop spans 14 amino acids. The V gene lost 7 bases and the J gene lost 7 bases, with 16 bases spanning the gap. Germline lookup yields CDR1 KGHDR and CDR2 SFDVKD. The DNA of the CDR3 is TGTGCCACCAGGGGAAACCAGGGCCTGAATGAGCAGTTCTTC. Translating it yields CATRGNQGLNEQFF.

The CDR3: CASSETENTEAFF. The CDR3 coding sequence is TGCGCCAGCAGTGAAACGGAGAACACTGAAGCTTTCTTT. The V gene is TRBV10-2, the J gene TRBJ1-1; unclear D gene. Germline lookup yields CDR1 WSHSY and CDR2 SAAADI. The CDR3 totals 13 residues. The V gene lost 3 bases and the J gene lost 1 base, with 6 bases spanning the gap.

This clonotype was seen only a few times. The CDR3 nucleotides read TGTGCCAGCTCTCCTTACAGGACCGCGAACACCGGGGAGCTGTTTTTT. This sequence encodes CASSPYRTANTGELFF. V and J are TRBV18 and TRBJ2-2; D is perhaps TRBD1 (5 bases). Trimming cost V 6 bases and J 0 bases, with 14 bases left between them. Germline loops: CDR1 KGHSH, CDR2 LQKENI. The CDR3 extends over 16 amino acids. Looking up the rest from reference TRBV18 and TRBJ2-2 gives the full variable domain: NAGVMQNPRHLVRRRGQEARLRCSPMKGHSHVYWYRQLPEEGLKFMVYLQKENIIDESGMPKERFSAEFPKEGPSILRIQQVVRGDSAAYFCASSPYRTANTGELFFGEGSRLTVL.

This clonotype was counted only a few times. CDR3 DNA sequence: TGCGCCAGCAGCCAAGGTGGGACAGGGTACTACGAGCAGTACTTC. It specifies CASSQGGTGYYEQYF. This chain links TRBV4-1 with TRBJ2-7, with 9 bases identical to TRBD1. CDR1 and CDR2 from the germline V gene are MGHRA and YSYEKL. This CDR3 region has 15 residues. With V trimmed by 1 base and J by 3 bases, 4 bases remained unmatched.

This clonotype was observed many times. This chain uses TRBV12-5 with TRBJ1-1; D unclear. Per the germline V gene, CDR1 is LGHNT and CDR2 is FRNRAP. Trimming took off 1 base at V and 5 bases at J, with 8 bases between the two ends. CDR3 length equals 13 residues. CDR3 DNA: TGTGCTAGTGGTTTGGCTTCCGGGACTGAAGCTTTCTTT. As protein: CASGLASGTEAFF. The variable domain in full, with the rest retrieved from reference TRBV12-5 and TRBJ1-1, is DARVTQTPRHKVTEMGQEVTMRCQPILGHNTVFWYRQTMMQGLELLAYFRNRAPLDDSGMPKDRFSAEMPDATLATLKIQPSEPRDSAVYFCASGLASGTEAFFGQGTRLTVV.

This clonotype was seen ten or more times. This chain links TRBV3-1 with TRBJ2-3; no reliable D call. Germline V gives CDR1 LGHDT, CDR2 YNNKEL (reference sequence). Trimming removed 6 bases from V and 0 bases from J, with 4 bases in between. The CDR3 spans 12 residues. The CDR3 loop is CASRGSTDTQYF. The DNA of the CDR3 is TGTGCCAGCAGAGGTAGCACAGATACGCAGTATTTT.

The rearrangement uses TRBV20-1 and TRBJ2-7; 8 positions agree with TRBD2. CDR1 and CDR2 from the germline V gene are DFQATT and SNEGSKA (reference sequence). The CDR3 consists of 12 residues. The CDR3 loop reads CSTRTSPYEQYF. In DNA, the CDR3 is TGCAGCACTCGGACTAGCCCCTACGAGCAGTACTTC.

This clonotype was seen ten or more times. CDR3 DNA: TGTGCCAGCAGCTTGGCCGGGGGGTCTCAGGACACCTTC. Its translation: CASSLAGGSQDTF. The chain couples TRBV5-5 to TRBJ1-2, with D perhaps matching TRBD1 (5 bases). Trimming left V 0 bases short and J 12 bases short, with 15 bases between. Germline CDR1 is SGHKS and CDR2 is YYEKEE (reference sequence). This CDR3 contains 13 residues.

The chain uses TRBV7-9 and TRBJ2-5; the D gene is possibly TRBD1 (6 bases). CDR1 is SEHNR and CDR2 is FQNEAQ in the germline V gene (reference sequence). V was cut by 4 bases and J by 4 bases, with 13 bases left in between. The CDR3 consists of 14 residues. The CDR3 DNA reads TGTGCCAGCAGCTCAGAACAGGGTTCAGAGACCCAGTACTTC. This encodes CASSSEQGSETQYF.

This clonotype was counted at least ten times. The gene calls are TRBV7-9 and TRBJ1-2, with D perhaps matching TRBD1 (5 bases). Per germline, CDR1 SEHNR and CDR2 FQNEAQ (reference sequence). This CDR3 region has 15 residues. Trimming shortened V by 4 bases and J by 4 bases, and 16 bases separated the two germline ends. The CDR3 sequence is CASSSRERVAYGYTF. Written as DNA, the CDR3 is TGTGCCAGCAGCTCCAGGGAGAGAGTGGCCTATGGCTACACCTTC.

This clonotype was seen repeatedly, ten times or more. The CDR3 DNA follows: TGTGCCAGCAGTTTCGAGTTTAACTATGGCTACACCTTC. Translated, it gives CASSFEFNYGYTF. The chain carries TRBV28 and TRBJ1-2; D is ambiguous. V dropped 3 bases and J dropped 1 base, with 6 bases sitting between them. This CDR3 region has 13 residues. Germline V CDR1 and CDR2: MDHEN, SYDVKM.

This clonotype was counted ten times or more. In nucleotides, the CDR3 is TGTGCCAGCAGTGAAGATCTTGGTGGCACTGAAGCTTTCTTT. Protein product: CASSEDLGGTEAFF. V is TRBV6-1 and J is TRBJ1-1; D is undetermined. The V gene's germline CDR1 is MNHNS and CDR2 SASEGT. The CDR3 contains 14 residues. V gave up 1 base and J gave up 4 bases, with 10 bases separating them.

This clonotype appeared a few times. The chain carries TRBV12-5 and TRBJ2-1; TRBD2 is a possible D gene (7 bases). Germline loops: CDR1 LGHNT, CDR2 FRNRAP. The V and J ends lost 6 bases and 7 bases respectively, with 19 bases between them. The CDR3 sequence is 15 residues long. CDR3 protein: CASGLAWGGANEQFF. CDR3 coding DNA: TGTGCTAGTGGGCTTGCGTGGGGGGGGGCGAATGAGCAGTTCTTC.

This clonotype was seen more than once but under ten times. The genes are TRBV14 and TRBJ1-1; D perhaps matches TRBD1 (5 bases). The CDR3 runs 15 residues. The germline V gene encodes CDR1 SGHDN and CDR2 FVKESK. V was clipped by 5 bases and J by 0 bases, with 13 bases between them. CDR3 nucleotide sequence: TGTGCCAGCAGCTCGAGAATAGGGGTGAACACTGAAGCTTTCTTT. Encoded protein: CASSSRIGVNTEAFF.

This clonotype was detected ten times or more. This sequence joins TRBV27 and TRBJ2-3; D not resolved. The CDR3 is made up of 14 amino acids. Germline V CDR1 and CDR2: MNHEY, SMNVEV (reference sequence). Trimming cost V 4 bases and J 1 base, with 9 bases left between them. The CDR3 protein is CASSSMTRTDTQYF. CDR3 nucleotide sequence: TGTGCCAGCAGTTCGATGACCCGCACAGATACGCAGTATTTT.

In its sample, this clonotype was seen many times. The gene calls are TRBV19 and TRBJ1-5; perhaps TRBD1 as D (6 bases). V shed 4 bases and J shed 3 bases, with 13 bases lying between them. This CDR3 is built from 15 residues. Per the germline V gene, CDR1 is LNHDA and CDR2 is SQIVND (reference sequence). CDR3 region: CASSTGGEINQPQHF. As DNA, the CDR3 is TGTGCCAGTAGTACGGGGGGCGAGATCAATCAGCCCCAGCATTTT.

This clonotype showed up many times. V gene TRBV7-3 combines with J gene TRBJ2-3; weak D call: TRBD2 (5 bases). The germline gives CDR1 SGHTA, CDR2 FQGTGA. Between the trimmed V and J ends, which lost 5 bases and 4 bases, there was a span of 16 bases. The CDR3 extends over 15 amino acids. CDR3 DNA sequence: TGTGCCAGCAGCCTCACTTCACTAGGTTCAGATACGCAGTATTTT. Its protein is CASSLTSLGSDTQYF.